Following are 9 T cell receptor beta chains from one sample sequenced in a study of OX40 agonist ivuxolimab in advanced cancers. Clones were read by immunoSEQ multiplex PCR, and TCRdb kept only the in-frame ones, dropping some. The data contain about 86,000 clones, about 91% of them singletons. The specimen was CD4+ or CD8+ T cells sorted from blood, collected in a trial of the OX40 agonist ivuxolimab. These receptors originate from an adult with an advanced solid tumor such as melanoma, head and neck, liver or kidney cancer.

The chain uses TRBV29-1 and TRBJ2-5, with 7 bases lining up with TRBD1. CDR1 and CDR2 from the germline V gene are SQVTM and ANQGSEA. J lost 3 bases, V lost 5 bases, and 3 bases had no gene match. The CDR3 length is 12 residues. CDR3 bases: TGCAGCGTTTCAACAGGGGAAGAGACCCAGTACTTC. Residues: CSVSTGEETQYF.

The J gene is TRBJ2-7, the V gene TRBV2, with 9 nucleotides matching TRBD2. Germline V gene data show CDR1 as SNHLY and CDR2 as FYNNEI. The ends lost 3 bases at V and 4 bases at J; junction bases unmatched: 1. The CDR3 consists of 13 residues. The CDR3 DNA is TGTGCCAGCAGTGAGGGACTAGCATACGAGCAGTACGTC. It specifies CASSEGLAYEQYV.

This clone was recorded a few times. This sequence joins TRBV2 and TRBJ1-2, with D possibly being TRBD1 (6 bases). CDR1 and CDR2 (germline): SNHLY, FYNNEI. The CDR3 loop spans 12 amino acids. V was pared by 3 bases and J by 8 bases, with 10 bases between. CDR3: CASSEEGEGYTF. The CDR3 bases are TGTGCCAGCAGTGAGGAGGGGGAAGGCTACACCTTC.

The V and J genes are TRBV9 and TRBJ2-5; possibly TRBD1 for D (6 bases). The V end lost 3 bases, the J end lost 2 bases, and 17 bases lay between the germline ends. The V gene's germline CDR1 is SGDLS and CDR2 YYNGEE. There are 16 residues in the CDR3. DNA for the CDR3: TGTGCCAGCAGCGCCGAACCGGACAGAGGACAAGAGACCCAGTACTTC. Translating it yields CASSAEPDRGQETQYF.

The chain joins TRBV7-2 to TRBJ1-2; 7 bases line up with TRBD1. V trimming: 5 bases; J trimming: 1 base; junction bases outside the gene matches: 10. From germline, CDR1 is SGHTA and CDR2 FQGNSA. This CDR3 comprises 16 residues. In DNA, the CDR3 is TGTGCCAGCAGCGAAGCTGACAGGGCTGGTAACTATGGCTACACCTTC. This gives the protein CASSEADRAGNYGYTF.

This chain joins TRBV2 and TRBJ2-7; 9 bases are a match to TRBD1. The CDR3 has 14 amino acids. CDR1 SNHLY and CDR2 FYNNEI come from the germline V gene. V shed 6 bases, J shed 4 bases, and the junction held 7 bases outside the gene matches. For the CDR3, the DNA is TGTGCCAGCAGCGCCGGGACAGGGAATTACGAGCAGTACTTC. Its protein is CASSAGTGNYEQYF.

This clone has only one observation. CDR3 nucleotides: TGTGCCAGCTCACCGACAGGGTCTACAGAGACCCAGTACTTC. Its translation is CASSPTGSTETQYF. The V call is TRBV18, the J call TRBJ2-5; 7 bases agree with TRBD1. The germline V gene has CDR1 KGHSH and CDR2 LQKENI. This CDR3 contains 14 residues. The ends lost 3 bases at V and 4 bases at J; junction bases unmatched: 5.

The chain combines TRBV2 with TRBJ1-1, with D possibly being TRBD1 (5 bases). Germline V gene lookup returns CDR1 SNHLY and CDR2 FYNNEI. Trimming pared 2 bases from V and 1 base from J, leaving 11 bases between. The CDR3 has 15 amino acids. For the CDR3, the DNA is TGTGCCAGCAGTGAACAGACAGTTGGGAACACTGAAGCTTTCTTT. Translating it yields CASSEQTVGNTEAFF.

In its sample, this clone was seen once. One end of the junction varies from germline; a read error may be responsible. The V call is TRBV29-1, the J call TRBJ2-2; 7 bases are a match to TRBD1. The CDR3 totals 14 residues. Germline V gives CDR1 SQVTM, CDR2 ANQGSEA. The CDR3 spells CGVRDSKNTGELFF. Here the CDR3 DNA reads TGCGGCGTCCGGGACAGCAAGAACACCGGGGAGCTGTTTTTT.